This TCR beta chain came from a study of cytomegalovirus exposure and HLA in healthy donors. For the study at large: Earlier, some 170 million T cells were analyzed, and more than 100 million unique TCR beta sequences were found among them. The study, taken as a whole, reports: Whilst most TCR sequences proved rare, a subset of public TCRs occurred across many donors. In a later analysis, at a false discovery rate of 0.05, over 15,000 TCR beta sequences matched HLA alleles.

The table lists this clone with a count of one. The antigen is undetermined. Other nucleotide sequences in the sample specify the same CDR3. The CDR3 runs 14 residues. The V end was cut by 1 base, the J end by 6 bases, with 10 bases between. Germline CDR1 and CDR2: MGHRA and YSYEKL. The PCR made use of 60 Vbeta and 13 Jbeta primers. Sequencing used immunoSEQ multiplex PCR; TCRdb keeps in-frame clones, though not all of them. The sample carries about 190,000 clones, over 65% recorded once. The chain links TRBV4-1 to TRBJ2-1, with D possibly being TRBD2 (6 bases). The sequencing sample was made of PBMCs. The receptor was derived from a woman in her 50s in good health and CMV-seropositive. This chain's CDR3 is CASSQGRGVNEQFF. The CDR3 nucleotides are TGCGCCAGCAGCCAAGGTCGCGGGGTCAATGAGCAGTTCTTC.